This T cell receptor (beta chain) was found in a study of sequential checkpoint blockade in melanoma. Study context: Patients were randomized 1:1 to nivolumab-then-ipilimumab or ipilimumab-then-nivolumab first-line. After both sequences, patients received maintenance nivolumab.

The data were produced by immunoSEQ multiplex PCR, yet TCRdb's version contains in-frame clones alone and is incomplete. The sample includes about 20,000 clones, about four fifths seen only once; the top ten take about half. Treatment of the sample: randomized to nivolumab then ipilimumab (arm A) or the reverse (arm B). From thawed PBMCs, live CD3+CD8+ cells negative for CD19 and CD56 were sorted. V lost 0 bases and J lost 6; bases outside the gene matches: 4. CDR1 is SGDLS, CDR2 YYNGEE, per germline. This CDR3 spans 15 amino acids. The clonotype comes from a human donor with melanoma. V gene TRBV9 combines with J gene TRBJ2-4; 9 bases are shared with TRBD2. The sample here was CD8+ T cells sorted from blood (inferred from file names), taken from a patient given nivolumab and ipilimumab in sequence. CDR3 loop: CASSVGRGGVNIQYF. CDR3 DNA sequence: TGTGCCAGCAGCGTAGGGCGGGGGGGCGTAAACATTCAGTACTTC.